This note documents a single T cell receptor (beta chain) sequence. Its antigen is still unknown. These data are taken from a study of circulating and synovial CD4+ cells in juvenile arthritis. Findings and caveats of the study: CPL and bulk CD4 samples differed at least tenfold in T cell genomes. These blood cells shared more CDR3 sequences with synovium than bulk blood. Deeper sequencing increased measured overlap with synovial clonotypes.

Clones were sequenced by immunoSEQ multiplex PCR, and TCRdb holds only the in-frame ones, with some missing. The sample has about 32,000 clones, nearly 95% seen once. Germline CDR1 is SGDLS and CDR2 is YYNGEE. V lost 2 bases and J lost 4, with 12 bases in between. This CDR3 contains 14 residues. This clonotype was sampled from a human donor with juvenile idiopathic arthritis. This chain uses TRBV9 with TRBJ2-5; TRBD2 is a possible D gene (5 bases). Material for sequencing was CD4+ T cells from blood. The CDR3 loop is CASSVGDRGETQYF. The CDR3 bases are TGTGCCAGCAGCGTCGGGGATCGAGGAGAGACCCAGTACTTC.